The 3 T cell receptor beta chains below were found in one sample sequenced in a study of OX40 agonist ivuxolimab in advanced cancers. TCRdb keeps only in-frame clones here, not all; method: immunoSEQ multiplex PCR. The sample consists of about 50,000 clones, about 91% of them appearing once. The specimen was CD4+ or CD8+ T cells sorted from blood, collected in a trial of the OX40 agonist ivuxolimab. Every receptor here comes from an adult with an advanced solid tumor such as melanoma, head and neck, liver or kidney cancer.

This clone was picked up one time. V gene TRBV18 combines with J gene TRBJ1-3, with TRBD1 matching over 7 bases. The CDR3 spans 15 residues. The V gene's germline CDR1 is KGHSH and CDR2 LQKENI. V lost 3 bases and J lost 0; bases outside the gene matches: 2. CDR3 region: CASSPGDSSGNTIYF. The CDR3 bases are TGTGCCAGCTCACCCGGGGACAGCTCTGGAAACACCATATATTTT.

The chain links TRBV28 to TRBJ2-5, with 9 positions matching TRBD2. Germline V CDR1 and CDR2: MDHEN, SYDVKM. This CDR3 region has 16 residues. V trimming: 5 bases; J trimming: 2 bases; junction bases outside the gene matches: 9. The CDR3 loop is CASSITGLAGQETQYF. For the CDR3, the DNA is TGTGCCAGCAGTATAACGGGACTAGCAGGACAAGAGACCCAGTACTTC. Together with reference TRBV28 and TRBJ2-5, the CDR3 gives the full variable domain: DVKVTQSSRYLVKRTGEKVFLECVQDMDHENMFWYRQDPGLGLRLIYFSYDVKMKEKGDIPEGYSVSREKKERFSLILESASTNQTSMYLCASSITGLAGQETQYFGPGTRLLVL.

V usage is TRBV27 and J usage is TRBJ2-7, with 12 bases lining up with TRBD2. The CDR3 runs to 15 residues. Germline CDR1 MNHEY, CDR2 SMNVEV (reference sequence). J lost 0 bases, V lost 10 bases, and 7 bases had no gene match. CDR3 DNA sequence: TGTGCCACCCGACTAGCGGGGGACCTCTCCTACGAGCAGTACGTC. This codes for CATRLAGDLSYEQYV.